The rows below give T cell receptor beta chains drawn from one sample of a study of breast tumors, draining lymph nodes, adjacent tissues. TCRdb re-called the multiplex PCR reads with MiXCR, one entry per CDR3 protein. The repertoire consists of 100,000 to 150,000 distinct CDR3 sequences, with 15% to 20% occurring once and the leading ten covering over 3%. The sequenced material came from axillary lymph node tissue. The receptors were gathered from a female donor with breast cancer. Some clones in this sample may be carry-over from other donors' samples. The CDR3 runs from the conserved cysteine through the conserved F or W. A D gene is named only where the DNA matches it firmly. Clone size is given for some rows only: seen once, a few or many times, or a class if the clone is expanded.

NA,TRBJ2-4,NA,TRBV6-5,TGTGCCAGCAGTTACTCATTAGCGGTAGCCAAAAACATTCAGTACTTC,CASSYSLAVAKNIQYF
TRBD2,TRBJ2-1,many,TRBV12-3/TRBV12-4,TGTGCCAGCAGGAGACTAGCGGGAGACAATGAGCAGTTCTTC,CASRRLAGDNEQFF
NA,TRBJ2-7,many,TRBV19,TGTGCCAGCTCAAAAGTGGCGGCCGTAGGCGAGCAGTACTTC,CASSKVAAVGEQYF
NA,TRBJ2-7,many,TRBV7-9,TGTGCCAGCAGCTTAGGTGTGCAGGGGCGCGAGCAGTACTTC,CASSLGVQGREQYF
NA,TRBJ1-2,many,TRBV11-2,TGTGCCAGCAGCTTAGATCACGACACCATCTATGGCTACACCTTC,CASSLDHDTIYGYTF
TRBD2,TRBJ2-7,few,TRBV27,TGTGCCAGCAGTTTATTGGCTAGCGGGGACCAGGAGCAGTACTTC,CASSLLASGDQEQYF
NA,TRBJ1-2,many,TRBV5-1,TGCGCCAGCAGCTTGGGTGGGGGTCGAAATGGCTACACCTTC,CASSLGGGRNGYTF
NA,TRBJ1-6,many,TRBV20-1,TGCAGTGCTAGAGAACCCCTACCTAATTCACCCCTCCACTTT,CSAREPLPNSPLHF
NA,TRBJ2-1,few,TRBV27,TGTGCCAGCAGTAAAAGAAATGAGCAGTTCTTC,CASSKRNEQFF
NA,TRBJ2-7,many,TRBV30,TGTGCTCGAGGTGAGGGTCTCGGACAGAAGCAGTACTTC,CARGEGLGQKQYF
TRBD1,TRBJ2-4,few,TRBV20-1,TGCAGTGGGGTAGGGGGCGGCATTCAGTACTTC,CSGVGGGIQYF
NA,TRBJ2-3,many,TRBV20-1,TGCAGTGCTACGAGATCAAGTCGACGGGATACGCAGTATTTT,CSATRSSRRDTQYF
NA,TRBJ2-7,many,TRBV28,TGTGCCAGCAGTAACATCGGGACATACTCCTACGAGCAGTACTTC,CASSNIGTYSYEQYF
TRBD1,TRBJ1-3,many,TRBV7-9,TGTGCCAGCAGCTTCGTGACAGGGGTAGGAAACACCATATATTTT,CASSFVTGVGNTIYF
TRBD2,TRBJ2-7,many,TRBV18,TGTGCCAGCTCACCTGGGACTAGCAGGTCCGAGCAGTACTTC,CASSPGTSRSEQYF
TRBD2,TRBJ2-1,NA,TRBV27,TGTGCCAGCAGAACAGCGGGGGGGGGGGGCGAGCAGTTCTTC,CASRTAGGGGEQFF
TRBD2,TRBJ2-4,few,TRBV11-2,TGTGCCAGCAGATCTACTAGCGGGAAACAGTACTTC,CASRSTSGKQYF
NA,TRBJ2-3,many,TRBV5-5,TGTGCCAGCAGCTACACAGATACGCAGTATTTT,CASSYTDTQYF
NA,TRBJ2-5,many,TRBV20-1,TGCAGTGCTCTCGGGGGTCTCCAAGAGACCCAGTACTTC,CSALGGLQETQYF
NA,TRBJ1-2,many,TRBV7-9,TGTGCCAGCAGCCGAGGGACGCGGACTAACTATGGCTACACCTTC,CASSRGTRTNYGYTF
NA,TRBJ1-1,once,TRBV10-1,TGCGCCAGCAGCCCGGGCCTGCGGACCACTGAAGCTTTCTTT,CASSPGLRTTEAFF
NA,TRBJ1-2,many,TRBV19,TGTGCCAGTACCGATCCGGACAGCGGTCGATATGGCTACACCTTC,CASTDPDSGRYGYTF
NA,TRBJ1-1,NA,TRBV7-2,TGTGCCAGCAGCACCTTGACAGGTGTCGGCACTGAAGCTTTCTTT,CASSTLTGVGTEAFF
TRBD2,TRBJ2-5,many,TRBV15,TGTGCCACCAGCAGGGGGGTAGCGGGGGCCCAAGAGACCCAGTACTTC,CATSRGVAGAQETQYF
NA,TRBJ2-2,few,TRBV11-3,TGTGCCAGCAGCAATGGGGTTACCGGGGAGCTGTTTTTT,CASSNGVTGELFF
NA,TRBJ2-3,many,TRBV7-2,TGTGCCAGCAGCCTACTAGGAACACTGTCCGGGGATACGCAGTATTTT,CASSLLGTLSGDTQYF
TRBD2,TRBJ2-3,many,TRBV2,TGTGCCAGCAAACGAATAGCGGGGGGGAGCACAGATACGCAGTATTTT,CASKRIAGGSTDTQYF
NA,TRBJ2-5,many,TRBV20-1,TGCAGTGCTTCGCGGGGACAGCGGTACCAAGAGACCCAGTACTTC,CSASRGQRYQETQYF
TRBD1,TRBJ1-2,many,TRBV12-3/TRBV12-4,TGTGCCAGCAGTATCACCGGGACAGGGGTCTATGGCTACACCTTC,CASSITGTGVYGYTF
TRBD1,TRBJ2-5,few,TRBV19,TGTGCCAGTAGTATCCGAGGACAGGGAGTACAAGAGACCCAGTACTTC,CASSIRGQGVQETQYF
NA,TRBJ1-2,many,TRBV2,TGTGCCAGCAGTGAAATCCAGCGGGCTGCTAACTATGGCTACACCTTC,CASSEIQRAANYGYTF
TRBD1,TRBJ2-3,many,TRBV5-8,TGTGCCAGCAGCTTGGACAGGGGGCGTACAGATACGCAGTATTTT,CASSLDRGRTDTQYF
NA,TRBJ2-5,many,TRBV10-3,TGTGCCATCAGTGAACAGAGTAAAGAGACCCAGTACTTC,CAISEQSKETQYF
NA,TRBJ1-6,many,TRBV6-5,TGTGCCAGCAGTTACGAGGGGATCACCTATAATTCACCCCTCCACTTT,CASSYEGITYNSPLHF
NA,TRBJ2-7,many,TRBV29-1,TGCAGCGTCTTTGACGGCGAGCAGTACTTC,CSVFDGEQYF
NA,TRBJ2-7,many,TRBV11-2,TGTGCCAGCAGCTTACAGTCCTACGAGCAGTACTTC,CASSLQSYEQYF
NA,TRBJ2-7,many,TRBV18,TGTGCCAGCTCACCACCGGGACGTTCCGCCTACGAGCAGTACTTC,CASSPPGRSAYEQYF
NA,TRBJ2-3,many,TRBV6-1,TGTGCCAGCAGTGCCCAGGCGTGGAGTACAGATACGCAGTATTTT,CASSAQAWSTDTQYF
TRBD1,TRBJ1-4,many,TRBV5-6,TGTGCCAGCAGCGTACGATCCGGGACAGTAAATGAAAAACTGTTTTTT,CASSVRSGTVNEKLFF
NA,TRBJ2-5,few,TRBV5-5,TGTGCCAGCAGTTTTACAACAGGGATGGAGACCCAGTACTTC,CASSFTTGMETQYF
TRBD1,TRBJ2-1,many,TRBV12-3/TRBV12-4,TGTGCCAGCAGTTTGGGACAGTACAATGAGCAGTTCTTC,CASSLGQYNEQFF
TRBD1,TRBJ2-1,many,TRBV6-5,TGTGCCAGCACCCAGCCCGGGACAGGGGGGAAAAATGAGCAGTTCTTC,CASTQPGTGGKNEQFF
NA,TRBJ2-1,many,TRBV5-4,TGTGCCAGCAGCGTGAGGGGAGGTTACAATGAGCAGTTCTTC,CASSVRGGYNEQFF
NA,TRBJ1-4,many,TRBV20-1,TGCAGTGCTAGGGGAAGCGGCGGGGAAAAACTGTTTTTT,CSARGSGGEKLFF
TRBD1,TRBJ1-2,many,TRBV30,TGTGCCTGGATGGGACAGGGAAGCGGCTACACCTTC,CAWMGQGSGYTF
NA,TRBJ2-6,many,TRBV20-1,TGCAGTGCTAGAGATGGGGTCTCTGGGGCCAACGTCCTGACTTTC,CSARDGVSGANVLTF
NA,TRBJ2-6,NA,TRBV12-3/TRBV12-4,TGTGCCAGCAGAGACCGGCAGACAGGAGGGATAGGGTCCTCTGGGGCCAACGTCCTGACTTTC,CASRDRQTGGIGSSGANVLTF
TRBD1,TRBJ1-3,NA,TRBV28,TGTGCCAGCAGCCCGGGACAGGGAAACATCATATATTTT,CASSPGQGNIIYF